The clone carrying this T cell receptor beta chain has just a few counts. Its antigen is unidentified. CDR3 size: 11 residues. Trimming left V 3 bases short and J 7 bases short, with 5 bases between. Looked up from germline, CDR1 is SGHRS and CDR2 is YFSETQ. TCRB transcripts that were expressed got sequenced, as all of the isolated RNA had been reverse transcribed. The repertoire was sequenced with immunoSEQ multiplex PCR; TCRdb's copy has only in-frame clones and lacks some. The sample lists under 800,000 clones; about 16% were seen once. The sample belongs to a study of beta chain features in type 1 diabetes. Study-wide findings and caveats: VDJ junctions from type 1 diabetes patients carried fewer insertions and larger deletions. Compared to healthy donors, patients appeared to have naive, central memory and Treg TCRB repertoires that were more alike. A possible short-template PCR bias applies equally to patients and controls.

The chain has TRBV5-1 and TRBJ2-1; D is undetermined. This sequence was found in a man aged 18 to 30 in good health. Sequencing was carried out using naive CD4+ T cells from blood. The CDR3 nucleotides read TGCGCCAGCAGCTCCTTAAATGAGCAGTTCTTC. Translated: CASSSLNEQFF. The whole variable domain, remainder taken from reference TRBV5-1 and TRBJ2-1, is KAGVTQTPRYLIKTRGQQVTLSCSPISGHRSVSWYQQTPGQGLQFLFEYFSETQRNKGNFPGRFSGRQFSNSRSEMNVSTLELGDSALYLCASSSLNEQFFGPGTRLTVL.